The text below deals with one T cell receptor beta chain. Its antigen remains unknown. This sample was taken from a study of CD8+ T cells in alopecia areata. As for the study in general: It was oral tofacitinib, at 5 to 10 mg twice daily, that treated patients received. General study findings and limits: The study found TCR sharing across patients less clear than in mice, possibly for HLA reasons.

The V end was cut by 4 bases, the J end by 4 bases, with 9 bases between. Germline loops: CDR1 SGHTA, CDR2 FQGNSA. CDR3 size: 13 residues. RNA extraction and reverse transcription yielded cDNA as sequencing template. Using immunoSEQ multiplex PCR, the repertoire was profiled, and TCRdb retains in-frame clones only, with some absent. In the table there are 140,000 to 150,000 clones, 85% to 90% of which are singletons. The sequences come from CD8+ T cells sorted from blood, collected at week 0. This chain connects TRBV7-2 to TRBJ2-3; D unresolved. The TCR sequence derives from a human donor with alopecia areata. CDR3 residues: CASSSPPSDTQYF. CDR3 DNA: TGTGCCAGCAGCTCCCCACCTTCAGATACGCAGTATTTT.